The 13 T cell receptor beta chains in this list originate from one sample, sequenced in a study of tumor-infiltrating lymphocytes in primary liver carcinoma. Extraction also yielded germline DNA, while blood RNA was obtained from unsorted whole blood. TCR beta cDNA came from about 0.45 ug total RNA, primed with a constant-region primer. Slightly modified ARM-PCR with three nested multiplex PCR rounds yielded TCR beta libraries. The opening two PCR rounds, 10 cycles each, paired TRBV1-TRBV30 forward primers with a C-beta reverse primer. TCRdb used MiXCR to reprocess the multiplex PCR reads, holding one entry per CDR3 protein. The sample includes hundreds of thousands of distinct CDR3 sequences, approximately 58% of them seen just once. Specimen: peripheral blood. All receptors come from a woman aged 25 to 39 with primary liver carcinoma and hepatitis B virus infection.

This clonotype was counted at least ten times. V gene TRBV12-3 or TRBV12-4 combines with J gene TRBJ1-2, with 7 nucleotides matching TRBD1. The junction had 14 bases not matched to a gene; V was cut back by 5 bases and J by 8 bases. This CDR3 spans 15 amino acids. CDR3 loop: CASSPRDREMHGYTF. CDR3 nucleotides: TGTGCCAGCAGTCCAAGAGACAGGGAGATGCACGGCTACACCTTC.

As to this clonotype: The junction shows a germline mismatch at one end, possibly a read error. In DNA form, the CDR3 reads TGCGCCAGCAGCTTGGAGGCTGGTCGGCACAATGAGCAGTTCTTC. Its protein product is CASSLEAGRHNEQFF. The chain uses TRBV11-2 and TRBJ2-1, with D possibly TRBD2 on 5 matching bases. Per the germline V gene, CDR1 is SGHAT and CDR2 is FQNNGV. This CDR3 comprises 15 residues.

The chain links TRBV2 to TRBJ1-5; D possibly corresponds to TRBD1 (6 bases). The CDR3 covers 14 residues. Per the germline V gene, CDR1 is SNHLY and CDR2 is FYNNEI. Trimming took off 1 base at V and 6 bases at J, with 10 bases between the two ends. Written as DNA, the CDR3 is TGTGCCAGCAGTGAAGTGCAGGGGAGTCAGCCCCAGCATTTT. It codes for CASSEVQGSQPQHF.

The chain recombines TRBV12-3 or TRBV12-4 with TRBJ2-7; a possible D gene is TRBD1 (5 bases). Trimming removed 2 bases at V and 7 bases at J, with 18 bases between. The CDR3 extends over 15 amino acids. The CDR3 nucleotides read TGTGCCAGCAGTTTAATGATAGGGGCGGCCTTGGAGCAGTACTTC. It encodes CASSLMIGAALEQYF.

About this clonotype itself: A much more abundant neighbour one base away suggests this may be a read error. V and J are TRBV12-3 or TRBV12-4 and TRBJ2-3; D may be TRBD1 or TRBD2 (5 bases each). The CDR3 loop spans 14 amino acids. CDR3 coding DNA: TGTGCCAACAGTTGGGACGGACACACAGATACGCAGTATTTT. Translating it yields CANSWDGHTDTQYF.

Turning to this clonotype: A much bigger clone sits one base away, suggesting this may be a read error. The chain carries TRBV4-1 and TRBJ2-4; no reliable D call. CDR1 is MGHRA and CDR2 is YSYEKL in the germline V gene. This CDR3 contains 15 residues. The CDR3 protein is CAISQEGGQLVIQYF. In DNA, the CDR3 is TGCGCCATCAGCCAAGAAGGCGGCCAGCTGGTCATTCAGTACTTC.

In its sample, this clonotype was seen a few times. Given a much more abundant clone one base away, this may be a read error. The chain links TRBV11-2 to TRBJ2-2; TRBD2 agrees at 11 bases. Trimming cost V 4 bases and J 5 bases; bases outside gene matches: 6. The CDR3 has 16 amino acids. The germline V gene has CDR1 SGHAT and CDR2 FQNNGV. Written as DNA, the CDR3 is TGTGCCAGCAGCTCGCGGACTAGCGGGCTTACCGGGGAGCTGTTTTTT. The encoded protein is CASSSRTSGLTGELFF.

V gene TRBV28 combines with J gene TRBJ1-3, with D hard to call. The length of the CDR3 is 13 residues. The ends were cut back, 2 bases at V and 2 bases at J, with 4 bases in the middle. CDR1 and CDR2 from the germline V gene are MDHEN and SYDVKM. This chain's CDR3 is CASSLDPGNTIYF. The CDR3 DNA sequence: TGTGCCAGCAGTTTAGACCCTGGAAACACCATATATTTT. The full variable domain, with the rest looked up from reference TRBV28 and TRBJ1-3, is DVKVTQSSRYLVKRTGEKVFLECVQDMDHENMFWYRQDPGLGLRLIYFSYDVKMKEKGDIPEGYSVSREKKERFSLILESASTNQTSMYLCASSLDPGNTIYFGEGSWLTVV.

The rearrangement links TRBV30 to TRBJ2-7; D is ambiguous. The germline V gene has CDR1 GTSNPN and CDR2 SVGIG (reference sequence). The V end was cut by 7 bases, the J end by 5 bases, with 18 bases between. The CDR3 is 13 amino acids. The CDR3 spells CALSPQSPDEQYF. DNA for the CDR3: TGTGCCTTGAGCCCCCAGTCCCCGGACGAGCAGTACTTC.

This clonotype was seen a handful of times. This chain connects TRBV5-5 to TRBJ2-2, with TRBD1 identical over 8 bases. J gave up 3 bases and V 4 bases, and 8 bases lay outside the gene matches. The CDR3 contains 16 residues. Germline-derived CDR1 and CDR2 are SGHKS and YYEKEE (reference sequence). The CDR3 here is CASSAGQGFYTGELFF. In DNA form, the CDR3 reads TGTGCCAGCAGCGCCGGACAGGGCTTCTACACCGGGGAGCTGTTTTTT.

The chain is built from TRBV6-1 and TRBJ2-2, with 8 bases lining up with TRBD1. With V trimmed by 10 bases and J by 5 bases, 6 bases remained unmatched. The germline V gene has CDR1 MNHNS and CDR2 SASEGT. CDR3 size: 13 residues. The chain's CDR3 is CANGQGVTGELFF. The CDR3 DNA reads TGTGCCAACGGACAGGGAGTTACCGGGGAGCTGTTTTTT.

This clonotype was counted ten times or more. The CDR3: CASSNRGRVFF. The CDR3 DNA reads as TGTGCCAGCAGTAATAGGGGGAGGGTGTTCTTC. The chain uses TRBV6-5 and TRBJ2-1; D possibly corresponds to TRBD2 (7 bases). Germline loops: CDR1 MNHEY, CDR2 SVGAGI. Trimming took 5 bases from V and 15 from J, leaving 14 bases between them. The CDR3 has 11 amino acids.

This chain joins TRBV6-6 and TRBJ1-2; D is ambiguous. Germline-derived CDR1 and CDR2 are MNHNY and SVGAGI (reference sequence). There are 12 residues in the CDR3. V was cut by 6 bases and J by 6 bases, with 11 bases left in between. CDR3 sequence (DNA): TGTGCCAGCAGCATGGAAGGAAATGGCTACACCTTC. It yields the protein CASSMEGNGYTF.